The 18 T cell receptor beta chains presented below share a single source sample, sequenced in a study of shared clonotypes between healthy human individuals (dated by TCRdb to the early 2020s). Library generation was performed with the immunoSEQ multiplex PCR assay. TCRdb mirrors the immuneACCESS table, restricted to in-frame sequences. Some clones are absent from its copies; in checked studies, under half trace to an unresolved V gene, and the reason for the others is unknown. Present in this sample are hundreds of thousands of clones, 80% to 90% of which were seen just once. Jointly, the top ten make up 16% of the sample. The sample comprised memory CD8+ T cells sorted from blood. The cell subset or site label on this specimen signifies: CD45RO+ cells pooled with CCR7-negative TemRA cells. The receptor set was obtained from a man aged 18 to 29 in good health.

The V gene is TRBV30, the J gene TRBJ1-2; D ambiguous. The CDR3 runs to 14 residues. The V end was cut by 1 base, the J end by 5 bases, with 14 bases between. Germline V gene data show CDR1 as GTSNPN and CDR2 as SVGIG (reference sequence). CDR3 sequence reads: CAWSDEDAGYGYTF. The CDR3 nucleotides are TGTGCCTGGAGTGACGAGGACGCCGGGTATGGCTACACCTTC.

The chain uses TRBV29-1 and TRBJ1-2; 9 bases are shared with TRBD1. Per the germline V gene, CDR1 is SQVTM and CDR2 is ANQGSEA. This CDR3 has 15 residues. V was pared by 3 bases and J by 5 bases, with 10 bases of the junction left unmatched. The DNA for the CDR3 is TGCAGCGTTGATCTTGACCGGACAGGGGAATATGGCTACACCTTC. As protein: CSVDLDRTGEYGYTF.

This sequence joins TRBV28 and TRBJ2-1; 8 nucleotides line up with TRBD2. Per the germline V gene, CDR1 is MDHEN and CDR2 is SYDVKM. Trimming cost V 5 bases and J 0 bases; bases outside gene matches: 3. This CDR3 spans 15 amino acids. CDR3 DNA sequence: TGTGCCAGCAGTGTAGCGGGGAGCTCCTACAATGAGCAGTTCTTC. It specifies CASSVAGSSYNEQFF.

The chain couples TRBV5-1 to TRBJ2-1; the D is unclear. The V gene lost 0 bases and the J gene lost 2 bases, with 15 bases spanning the gap. The CDR3 runs to 17 residues. Per germline, CDR1 SGHRS and CDR2 YFSETQ. The chain's CDR3 is CASSLAPAGLTYNEQFF. Here the CDR3 DNA reads TGCGCCAGCAGCTTGGCCCCCGCAGGATTGACCTACAATGAGCAGTTCTTC.

The chain uses TRBV11-3 and TRBJ2-1; maybe TRBD1 (5 bases). The germline V gene encodes CDR1 SGHNT and CDR2 YENEEA. V dropped 3 bases and J dropped 8 bases, with 11 bases sitting between them. The CDR3 totals 13 residues. CDR3 in amino acids: CASSFDLGHEQFF. The CDR3 region has the DNA TGTGCCAGCAGCTTTGACTTGGGGCATGAGCAGTTCTTC.

The chain recombines TRBV11-2 with TRBJ2-3; 7 bases are a match to TRBD2. The V gene end was trimmed by 3 bases and the J gene end by 6 bases; junction bases not matched to a gene: 9. CDR3 size: 15 residues. The V gene's germline CDR1 is SGHAT and CDR2 FQNNGV. DNA for the CDR3: TGTGCCAGCAGCTTCCTCGCGGGGGAGATGGATACGCAGTATTTT. Its protein product is CASSFLAGEMDTQYF.

This clone was observed a few times. The chain carries TRBV28 and TRBJ1-4; D not resolved. From germline, CDR1 is MDHEN and CDR2 SYDVKM. The CDR3 runs to 14 residues. V was cut by 3 bases and J by 0 bases, with 5 bases left in between. The CDR3 DNA is TGTGCCAGCAGTTTGACGGCAACTAATGAAAAACTGTTTTTT. Its protein product is CASSLTATNEKLFF.

This clone was observed a handful of times. The chain employs TRBV5-1 and TRBJ2-2; TRBD1 matches 7 bases. This CDR3 spans 14 amino acids. The V and J ends lost 3 bases and 1 base, in that order; junction bases with no gene match: 0. Germline CDR1 and CDR2: SGHRS and YFSETQ. The CDR3 loop is CASSWTGNTGELFF. CDR3 DNA sequence: TGCGCCAGCAGCTGGACAGGGAACACCGGGGAGCTGTTTTTT.

The genes are TRBV4-1 and TRBJ1-6, with 7 bases fitting TRBD1. This CDR3 region has 16 residues. V was clipped by 0 bases and J by 5 bases; unmatched bases: 4. Germline V gene lookup returns CDR1 MGHRA and CDR2 YSYEKL. The CDR3 region has the DNA TGCGCCAGCAGCCAAGAGCCCGGGACAGATAATTCACCCCTCCACTTT. Protein: CASSQEPGTDNSPLHF.

The chain couples TRBV7-2 to TRBJ2-1, with 7 bases identical to TRBD2. V lost 2 bases and J lost 0; bases outside the gene matches: 4. The CDR3 spans 16 residues. Germline V CDR1 and CDR2: SGHTA, FQGNSA. In DNA form, the CDR3 reads TGTGCCAGCAGCTTACCGGGCGGGAGCTCCTACAATGAGCAGTTCTTC. Residues: CASSLPGGSSYNEQFF.

The chain recombines TRBV15 with TRBJ1-6, with TRBD1 matching over 9 bases. J lost 7 bases, V lost 5 bases, and 6 bases had no gene match. CDR3 length: 15 residues. CDR1 and CDR2 (germline): LNHNV, YYDKDF (reference sequence). CDR3 in amino acids: CATSPRQGGNSPLHF. The DNA for the CDR3 is TGTGCCACCAGCCCCCGACAGGGGGGAAATTCACCCCTCCACTTT.

In regard to this clone: This sample also contains other DNA sequences that code for the same CDR3. The chain joins TRBV9 to TRBJ2-1; 7 positions agree with TRBD1. This CDR3 contains 15 residues. J gave up 1 base and V 4 bases, and 5 bases lay outside the gene matches. Germline values: CDR1 SGDLS, CDR2 YYNGEE. In nucleotides, the CDR3 is TGTGCCAGCAGCCCAAGACAGGGTTCCTACAATGAGCAGTTCTTC. Protein: CASSPRQGSYNEQFF.

The gene calls are TRBV6-5 and TRBJ1-2; D is undetermined. Germline loops: CDR1 MNHEY, CDR2 SVGAGI. Trimming cost V 2 bases and J 1 base, with 8 bases left between them. This CDR3 contains 14 residues. Written as DNA, the CDR3 is TGTGCCAGCAGTTACGGAGAAGTTAACTATGGCTACACCTTC. This translates into CASSYGEVNYGYTF.

The chain couples TRBV5-1 to TRBJ1-1; D is possibly TRBD1 (6 bases). The V gene's germline CDR1 is SGHRS and CDR2 YFSETQ. The CDR3 runs to 14 residues. Trimming took 6 bases from V and 5 from J, leaving 17 bases between them. The CDR3 reads CASTKQGGFTEAFF. DNA of the CDR3: TGCGCCAGCACGAAACAGGGAGGGTTTACTGAAGCTTTCTTT.

The chain employs TRBV28 and TRBJ2-3; D is possibly TRBD1 (6 bases). Germline V gene lookup returns CDR1 MDHEN and CDR2 SYDVKM. The CDR3 runs 15 residues. Trimming took 7 bases from V and 0 from J, leaving 14 bases between them. The CDR3 loop is CASTSGTKSTDTQYF. CDR3 sequence (DNA): TGTGCCAGCACCTCCGGGACAAAAAGCACAGATACGCAGTATTTT.

This clone was seen only once. The chain links TRBV30 to TRBJ1-1; D remains ambiguous. Germline lookup yields CDR1 GTSNPN and CDR2 SVGIG (reference sequence). Trimming left V 1 base short and J 0 bases short, with 12 bases between. The CDR3 spans 15 residues. The CDR3 nucleotides read TGTGCCTGGAGTGATCTTCTAGAGCTGAACACTGAAGCTTTCTTT. Its protein product is CAWSDLLELNTEAFF.

This chain uses TRBV30 with TRBJ1-4; 10 bases fit TRBD1. There are 13 residues in the CDR3. Germline-derived CDR1 and CDR2 are GTSNPN and SVGIG (reference sequence). Trimming cost V 6 bases and J 5 bases; bases outside gene matches: 3. The CDR3 reads CACRGQGNEKLFF. The CDR3 bases are TGTGCCTGTAGGGGACAGGGGAATGAAAAACTGTTTTTT.

The V gene is TRBV27, the J gene TRBJ2-3; D might be TRBD2 (6 bases). With 5 bases removed from V and 13 bases from J, the gap between germline ends came to 16 bases. The CDR3 totals 12 residues. Germline CDR1 reads MNHEY; CDR2 reads SMNVEV (reference sequence). CDR3 bases: TGTGCCAGCAGTGAATTGGGGGGTGAAAAGTATTTT. Protein: CASSELGGEKYF.